The clone carrying this T cell receptor (beta chain) was observed a handful of times. The TCR beta CDR3 regions underwent amplification using RNA transcripts as the source. The primer set for the first-round RT-PCR of the TCR CDR3 was HTBI. Via MiXCR, TCRdb re-called the multiplex PCR reads, giving one row per CDR3 protein. The data show hundreds of thousands of distinct CDR3 sequences, around 15% seen once. These data come from a study of T cells in Graves' hyperthyroidism and ophthalmopathy. V shed 5 bases and J shed 7 bases, with 12 bases lying between them. The CDR3 spans 13 residues. CDR1 is LNHNV and CDR2 is YYDKDF in the germline V gene (reference sequence).

The rearrangement uses TRBV15 and TRBJ1-5, with a tentative D call TRBD1 (5 bases). This sequence was found in a woman between 18 and 29 years old with Graves' hyperthyroidism. The sequencing input was blood. DNA for the CDR3: TGTGCCACCAGCTCAGGGAGAGTGCAGCCCCAGCATTTT. This codes for CATSSGRVQPQHF.